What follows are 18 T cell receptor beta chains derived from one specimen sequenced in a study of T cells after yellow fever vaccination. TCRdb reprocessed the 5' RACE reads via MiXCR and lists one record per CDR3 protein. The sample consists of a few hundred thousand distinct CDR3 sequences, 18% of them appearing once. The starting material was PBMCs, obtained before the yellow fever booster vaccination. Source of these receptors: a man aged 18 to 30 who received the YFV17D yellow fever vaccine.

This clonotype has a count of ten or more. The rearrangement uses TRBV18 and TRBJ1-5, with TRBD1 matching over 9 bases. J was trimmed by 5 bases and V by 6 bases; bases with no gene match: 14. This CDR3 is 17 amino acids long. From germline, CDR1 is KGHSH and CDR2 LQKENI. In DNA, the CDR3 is TGTGCCAGCTCGGACGGGGGCCGTAGGACAGGGGATCAGCCCCAGCATTTT. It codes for CASSDGGRRTGDQPQHF.

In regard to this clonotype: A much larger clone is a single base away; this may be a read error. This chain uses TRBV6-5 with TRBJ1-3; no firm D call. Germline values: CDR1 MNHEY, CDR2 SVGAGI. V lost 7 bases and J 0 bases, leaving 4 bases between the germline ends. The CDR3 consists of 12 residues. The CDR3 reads CASMSSGNTIYF. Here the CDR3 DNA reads TGTGCCAGCATGAGCTCTGGAAACACCATATATTTT.

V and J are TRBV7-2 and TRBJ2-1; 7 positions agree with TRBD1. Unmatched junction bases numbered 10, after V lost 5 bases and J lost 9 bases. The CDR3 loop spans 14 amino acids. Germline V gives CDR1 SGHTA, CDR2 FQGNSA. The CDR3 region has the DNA TGTGCCAGCAGCCGACAGACAGGGATGTTTGAGCAGTTCTTC. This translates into CASSRQTGMFEQFF. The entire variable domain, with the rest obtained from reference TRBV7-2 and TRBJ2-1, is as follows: GAGVSQSPSNKVTEKGKDVELRCDPISGHTALYWYRQSLGQGLEFLIYFQGNSAPDKSGLPSDRFSAERTGGSVSTLTIQRTQQEDSAVYLCASSRQTGMFEQFFGPGTRLTVL.

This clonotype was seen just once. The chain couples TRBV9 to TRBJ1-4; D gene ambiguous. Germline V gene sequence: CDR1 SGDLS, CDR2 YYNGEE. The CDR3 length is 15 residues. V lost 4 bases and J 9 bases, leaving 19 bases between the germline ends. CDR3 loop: CASSPSRGRTQKLFF. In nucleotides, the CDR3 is TGTGCCAGCAGCCCCTCTCGGGGTCGGACCCAAAAACTGTTTTTT.

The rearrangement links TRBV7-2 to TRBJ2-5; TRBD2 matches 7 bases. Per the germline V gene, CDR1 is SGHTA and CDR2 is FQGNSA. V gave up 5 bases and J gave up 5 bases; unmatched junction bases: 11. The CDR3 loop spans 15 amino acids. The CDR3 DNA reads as TGTGCCAGCAGCCTTCAGCGGGGAACTGGGGAGACCCAGTACTTC. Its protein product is CASSLQRGTGETQYF.

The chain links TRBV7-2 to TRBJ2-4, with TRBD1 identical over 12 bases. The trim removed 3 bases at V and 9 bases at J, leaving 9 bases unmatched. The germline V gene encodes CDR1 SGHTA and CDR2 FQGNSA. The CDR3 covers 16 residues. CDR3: CASSFARGTGGGIQYF. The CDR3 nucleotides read TGTGCCAGCAGCTTCGCTCGCGGGACAGGGGGCGGCATTCAGTACTTC.

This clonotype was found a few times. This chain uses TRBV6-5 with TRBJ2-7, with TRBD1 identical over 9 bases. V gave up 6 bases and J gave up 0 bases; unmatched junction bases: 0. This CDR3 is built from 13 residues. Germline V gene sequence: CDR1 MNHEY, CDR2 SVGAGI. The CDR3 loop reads CASRTGGSYEQYF. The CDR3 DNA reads TGTGCCAGCAGGACAGGGGGCTCCTACGAGCAGTACTTC.

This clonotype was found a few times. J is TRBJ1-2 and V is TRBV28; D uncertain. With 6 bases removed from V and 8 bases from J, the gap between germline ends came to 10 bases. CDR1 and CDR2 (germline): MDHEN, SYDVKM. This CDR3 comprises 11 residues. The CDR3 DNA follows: TGTGCCAGCAGCAAGCTAGGGGGCTACACCTTC. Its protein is CASSKLGGYTF.

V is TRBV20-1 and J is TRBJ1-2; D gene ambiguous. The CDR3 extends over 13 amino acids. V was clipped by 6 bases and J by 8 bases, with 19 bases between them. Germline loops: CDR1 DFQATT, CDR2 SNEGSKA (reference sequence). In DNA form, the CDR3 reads TGCAGTGCCCCGGCAGCGTTTATATTGGGCTACACCTTC. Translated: CSAPAAFILGYTF.

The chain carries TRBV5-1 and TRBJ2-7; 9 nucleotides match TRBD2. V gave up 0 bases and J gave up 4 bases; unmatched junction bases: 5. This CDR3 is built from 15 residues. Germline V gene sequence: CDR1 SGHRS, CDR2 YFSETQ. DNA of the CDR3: TGCGCCAGCAGCTTGGGGGCTAGCGGGGTGTACGAGCAGTACTTC. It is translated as CASSLGASGVYEQYF.

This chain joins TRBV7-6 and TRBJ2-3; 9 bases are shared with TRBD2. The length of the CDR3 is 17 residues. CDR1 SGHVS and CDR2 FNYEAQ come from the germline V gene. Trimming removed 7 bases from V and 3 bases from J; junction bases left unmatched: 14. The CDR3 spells CASTPGLAGGPTDTQYF. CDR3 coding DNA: TGTGCCAGCACACCTGGGCTGGCGGGGGGGCCGACAGATACGCAGTATTTT.

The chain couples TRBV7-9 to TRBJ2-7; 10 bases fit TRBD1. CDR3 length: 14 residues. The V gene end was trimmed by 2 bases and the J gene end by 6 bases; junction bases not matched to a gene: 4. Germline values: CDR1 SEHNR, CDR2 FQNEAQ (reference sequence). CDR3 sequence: CASSLRDRGPEQYF. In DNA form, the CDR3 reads TGTGCCAGCAGCTTACGAGACAGGGGGCCCGAGCAGTACTTC.

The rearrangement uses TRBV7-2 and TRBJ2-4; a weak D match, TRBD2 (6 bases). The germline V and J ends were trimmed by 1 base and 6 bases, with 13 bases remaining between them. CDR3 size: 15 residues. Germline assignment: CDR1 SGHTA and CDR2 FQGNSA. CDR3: CASSLVPSDGNIQYF. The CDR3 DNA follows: TGTGCCAGCAGCTTAGTCCCTAGCGACGGAAACATTCAGTACTTC. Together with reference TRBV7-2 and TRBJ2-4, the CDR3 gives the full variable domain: GAGVSQSPSNKVTEKGKDVELRCDPISGHTALYWYRQSLGQGLEFLIYFQGNSAPDKSGLPSDRFSAERTGGSVSTLTIQRTQQEDSAVYLCASSLVPSDGNIQYFGAGTRLSVL.

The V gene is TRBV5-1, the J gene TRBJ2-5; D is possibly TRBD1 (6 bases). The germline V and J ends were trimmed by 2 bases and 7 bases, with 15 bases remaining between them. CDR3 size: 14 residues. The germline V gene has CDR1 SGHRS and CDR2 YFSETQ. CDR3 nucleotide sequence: TGCGCCAGCAGCTTCAGGGGCGCGGTCGGGACCCAGTACTTC. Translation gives CASSFRGAVGTQYF. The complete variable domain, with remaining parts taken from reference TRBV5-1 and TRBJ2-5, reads KAGVTQTPRYLIKTRGQQVTLSCSPISGHRSVSWYQQTPGQGLQFLFEYFSETQRNKGNFPGRFSGRQFSNSRSEMNVSTLELGDSALYLCASSFRGAVGTQYFGPGTRLLVL.

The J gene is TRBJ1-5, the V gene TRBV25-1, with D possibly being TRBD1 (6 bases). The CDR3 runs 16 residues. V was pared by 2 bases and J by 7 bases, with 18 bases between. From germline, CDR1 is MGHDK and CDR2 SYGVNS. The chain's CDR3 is CASSEHGWGGDQPQHF. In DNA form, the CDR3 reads TGTGCCAGCAGTGAACATGGATGGGGGGGCGACCAGCCCCAGCATTTT.

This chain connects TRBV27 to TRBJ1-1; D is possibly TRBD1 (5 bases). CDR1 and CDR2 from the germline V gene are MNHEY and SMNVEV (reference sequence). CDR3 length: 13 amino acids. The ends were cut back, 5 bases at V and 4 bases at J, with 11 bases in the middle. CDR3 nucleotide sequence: TGTGCCAGCAGTGCGCAGGGCAGCACTGAAGCTTTCTTT. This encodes CASSAQGSTEAFF.

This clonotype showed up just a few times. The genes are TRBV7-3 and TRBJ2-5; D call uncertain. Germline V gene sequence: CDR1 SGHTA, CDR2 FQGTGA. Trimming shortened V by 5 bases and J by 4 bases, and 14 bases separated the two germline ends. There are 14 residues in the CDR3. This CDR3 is CASSLYGSAETQYF. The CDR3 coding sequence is TGTGCCAGCAGCCTATATGGTTCAGCAGAGACCCAGTACTTC.

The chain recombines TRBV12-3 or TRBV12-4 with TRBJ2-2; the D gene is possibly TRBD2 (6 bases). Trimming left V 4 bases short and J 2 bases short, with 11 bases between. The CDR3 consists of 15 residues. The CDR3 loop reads CASSSAGSNTGELFF. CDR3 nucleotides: TGTGCCAGCAGTTCGGCGGGATCTAACACCGGGGAGCTGTTTTTT.